Sequencing of this T cell receptor beta chain was carried out in a study of vaccination effects on CD4 cells after COVID-19. Overall study: Either the mRNA-1273 or the BNT162b2 vaccine was given to participants as two doses.

Sequencing used immunoSEQ multiplex PCR; TCRdb keeps in-frame clones, though not all of them. Here the sample spans some 39,000 clones, about 80% being singletons. Culture proceeded for under twelve days, and CD4+ T cells were then isolated. The vaccine recipients had no prior SARS-CoV-2 infection, with negative nucleocapsid antibodies. As for this clone: Its antigen is undetermined.

Sequenced material: CD4+ T cells from PBMCs cultured without peptide, taken before COVID-19 vaccination. The receptor was derived from a human donor who received a COVID-19 vaccine.

This CDR3 reads CASSPRRGGLQFF. The CDR3 bases are TGTGCCAGCAGCCCAAGGCGGGGGGGCCTTCAGTTCTTC. The rearrangement links TRBV11-3 to TRBJ2-1; 9 positions match TRBD2. After removal of 5 bases from V and 13 bases from J, the junction contained 9 bases not matched to a gene. CDR3 length: 13 amino acids. Germline CDR1 reads SGHNT; CDR2 reads YENEEA.